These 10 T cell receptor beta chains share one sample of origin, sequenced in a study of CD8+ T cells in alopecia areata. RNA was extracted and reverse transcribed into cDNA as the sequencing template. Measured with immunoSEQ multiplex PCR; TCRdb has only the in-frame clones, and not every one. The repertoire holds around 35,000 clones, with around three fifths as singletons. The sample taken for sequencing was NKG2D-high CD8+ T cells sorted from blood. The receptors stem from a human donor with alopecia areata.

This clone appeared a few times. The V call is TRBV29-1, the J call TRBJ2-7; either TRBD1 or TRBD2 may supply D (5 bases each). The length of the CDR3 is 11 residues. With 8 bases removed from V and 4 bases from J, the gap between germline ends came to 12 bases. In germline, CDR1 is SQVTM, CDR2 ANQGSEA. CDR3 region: CSHGTPYEQYF. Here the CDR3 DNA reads TGCAGCCACGGGACCCCTTACGAGCAGTACTTC.

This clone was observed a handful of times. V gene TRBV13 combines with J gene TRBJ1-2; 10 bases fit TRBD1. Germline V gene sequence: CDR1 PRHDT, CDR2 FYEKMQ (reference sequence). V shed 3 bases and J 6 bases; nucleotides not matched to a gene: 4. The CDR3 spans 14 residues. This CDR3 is CASSFWTGGHGYTF. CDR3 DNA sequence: TGTGCCAGCAGCTTTTGGACAGGGGGGCATGGCTACACCTTC.

For the CDR3, the DNA is TGCAGCGTTAGGGGACACATACCCAACGGATACGAGCAGTACTTC. It translates to CSVRGHIPNGYEQYF. V and J are TRBV29-1 and TRBJ2-7, with D maybe TRBD1 (6 bases). V was trimmed by 5 bases and J by 4 bases, leaving 21 bases between them. CDR1 and CDR2 (germline): SQVTM, ANQGSEA. This CDR3 spans 15 amino acids.

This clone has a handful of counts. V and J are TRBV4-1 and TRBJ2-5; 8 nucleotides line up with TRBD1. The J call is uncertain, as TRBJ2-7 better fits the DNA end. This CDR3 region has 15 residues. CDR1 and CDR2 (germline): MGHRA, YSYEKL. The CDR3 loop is CASSQAWDRRYEQYF. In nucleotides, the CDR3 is TGCGCCAGCAGCCAAGCGTGGGACAGGCGGTACGAGCAGTACTTC.

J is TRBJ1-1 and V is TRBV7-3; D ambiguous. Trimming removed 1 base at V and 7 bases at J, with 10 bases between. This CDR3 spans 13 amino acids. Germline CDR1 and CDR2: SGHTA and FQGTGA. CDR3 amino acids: CASSLKVRDEAFF. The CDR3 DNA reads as TGTGCCAGCAGCTTAAAAGTCAGAGATGAAGCTTTCTTT.

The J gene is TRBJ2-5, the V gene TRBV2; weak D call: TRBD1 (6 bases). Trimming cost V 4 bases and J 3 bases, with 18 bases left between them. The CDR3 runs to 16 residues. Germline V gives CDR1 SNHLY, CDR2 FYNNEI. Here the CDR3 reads CASSAARGEEEETQYF. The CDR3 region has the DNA TGTGCCAGCAGTGCAGCCAGGGGAGAGGAGGAAGAGACCCAGTACTTC.

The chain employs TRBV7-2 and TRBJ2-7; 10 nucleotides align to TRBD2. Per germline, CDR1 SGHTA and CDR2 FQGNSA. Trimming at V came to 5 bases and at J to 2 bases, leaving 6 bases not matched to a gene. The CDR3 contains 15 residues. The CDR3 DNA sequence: TGTGCCAGCAGCCTGATAGCGGGAGGACCCTACGAGCAGTACTTC. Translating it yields CASSLIAGGPYEQYF.

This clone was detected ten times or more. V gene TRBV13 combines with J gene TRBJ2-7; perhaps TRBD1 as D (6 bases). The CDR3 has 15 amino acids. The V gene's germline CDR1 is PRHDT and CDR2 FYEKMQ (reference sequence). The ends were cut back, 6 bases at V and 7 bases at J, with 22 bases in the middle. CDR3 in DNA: TGTGCCAGCAGGTCCAGGGGCGCCCGAACTCGGGAGCAGTACTTC. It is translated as CASRSRGARTREQYF. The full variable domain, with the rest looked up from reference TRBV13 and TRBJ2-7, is AAGVIQSPRHLIKEKRETATLKCYPIPRHDTVYWYQQGPGQDPQFLISFYEKMQSDKGSIPDRFSAQQFSDYHSELNMSSLELGDSALYFCASRSRGARTREQYFGPGTRLTVT.

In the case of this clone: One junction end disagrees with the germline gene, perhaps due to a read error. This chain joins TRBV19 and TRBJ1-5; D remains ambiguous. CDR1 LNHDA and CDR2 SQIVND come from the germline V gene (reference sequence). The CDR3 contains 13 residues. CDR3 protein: CASRYSSNQPQHF. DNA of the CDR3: TGTGCCAGTAGGTACAGTAGCAATCAGCCCCAACATTTT.

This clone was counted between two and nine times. The CDR3 nucleotides read TGTGCCAGCAGCTTAGTTGCCCAGGGGGCGCAGCGAAACGAGCAGTACTTC. Its protein is CASSLVAQGAQRNEQYF. The chain couples TRBV7-8 to TRBJ2-7; 8 bases align to TRBD1. The CDR3 sequence is 17 residues long. The trim removed 1 base at V and 5 bases at J, leaving 13 bases unmatched. Germline values: CDR1 SGHVS, CDR2 FQNEAQ.